This is a list of T cell receptor beta chains from one sample in a study of blood T cell repertoires in COVID-19. The table came from immunoSEQ multiplex PCR; TCRdb's copy has only in-frame clones and leaves some out. Among tens of thousands of clones listed, roughly 80% were seen once. The sequenced material came from peripheral blood. These receptors were obtained from a man in his 70s with COVID-19, enrolled during active disease. Each CDR3 is given with its conserved first and last residue. The D gene is left open where the match is weak. Not every row has a clone size; where given, it reads once, few, many or a size class.

clone_size	cdr3_length	v_call	j_call	d_call	cdr3_nt	cdr3_aa
NA	13	TRBV12-3/TRBV12-4	TRBJ2-7	TRBD2	TGTGCCAGCGGGGGACTAGGGAATTACGAGCAGTACTTC	CASGGLGNYEQYF
NA	13	TRBV28	TRBJ1-5	NA	TGCGCCATCCAGGGAATTGATAATCAGCCCCAGCATTTT	CAIQGIDNQPQHF
once	13	TRBV12-3/TRBV12-4	TRBJ1-2	NA	TGTGCCAGCAGTTTAGCCAACGGGGGTGGCTACACCTTC	CASSLANGGGYTF
NA	15	TRBV6-5	TRBJ2-4	NA	TGTGCCAGCGCTCGGGAGTCTCTAGCCAAAAACATTCAGTACTTC	CASARESLAKNIQYF
few	13	TRBV28	TRBJ1-5	TRBD1	TGTGCCAGCAAACGGACAGGGAATCAGCCCCAGCATTTT	CASKRTGNQPQHF
NA	13	TRBV27	TRBJ1-1	TRBD1	TGTGCCAGCAGCTGGGACAGTTCCACTGAAGCTTTCTTT	CASSWDSSTEAFF
NA	12	TRBV5-1	TRBJ2-1	NA	TGCGCCAGCAGCTTCCTAGGAGTTGAGCAGTTCTTC	CASSFLGVEQFF
NA	14	TRBV27	TRBJ2-7	TRBD1	TGTGCCAGCAGCCCGGGGACAGGGGTTTCCGAGCAGTACTTC	CASSPGTGVSEQYF
NA	15	TRBV5-6	TRBJ2-7	TRBD1	TGTGCCAGCAGCCTGGGGACAGGGGTGAGCTACGAGCAGTACTTC	CASSLGTGVSYEQYF
NA	16	TRBV19	TRBJ1-6	TRBD1	TGTGCCACAAAGGACAGGGGGCCTCTCTATAATTCACCCCTCCACTTT	CATKDRGPLYNSPLHF
many	15	TRBV9	TRBJ2-7	NA	TGTGCCAGCAGCGTAGGCCCGACCCGGGGTTACGAGCAGTACTTC	CASSVGPTRGYEQYF
few	20	TRBV27	TRBJ1-6	NA	TGTGCCAGCAGTTTGGCCGTCGGGGTTTTTCGGGCAGGCCGAAATTCACCCCTCCACTTT	CASSLAVGVFRAGRNSPLHF
NA	15	TRBV5-1	TRBJ2-7	NA	TGCGCCAGCAGCTTTGGCAGGGCCTCCATCTACGAGCAGTACTTC	CASSFGRASIYEQYF
NA	12	TRBV10-3	TRBJ2-1	TRBD2	TGTGCCATCAGTGGGACTAGCTTTGAGCAGTTCTTC	CAISGTSFEQFF
NA	17	TRBV28	TRBJ2-2	TRBD2	TGTGCCAGCAGTTTTCCCCCTAGCGGGGTTAACACCGGGGAGCTGTTTTTT	CASSFPPSGVNTGELFF
NA	17	TRBV4-1	TRBJ2-3	TRBD2	TGCGCCAGCAGCCAAGATCCAGAGCGGGGTAGCACAGATACGCAGTATTTT	CASSQDPERGSTDTQYF
few	15	TRBV2	TRBJ1-4	NA	TGTGCCAGCAGTGAAGCTGGACAGTCAAATGAAAAACTGTTTTTT	CASSEAGQSNEKLFF
NA	11	TRBV28	TRBJ1-6	NA	TGTGCCAGCAGTTTCGGACTGCTGTTCGACTTT	CASSFGLLFDF
once	14	TRBV7-2	TRBJ1-1	TRBD1	TGTGCCAGCAGCCCACGGACAGGAAACACTGAAGCTTTCTTT	CASSPRTGNTEAFF
NA	15	TRBV20-1	TRBJ1-4	TRBD1	TGCAGTGCTAGTGTCCGGACAGGGATTAATGAAAAACTGTTTTTT	CSASVRTGINEKLFF
NA	17	TRBV19	TRBJ1-3	TRBD1	TGTGCCAGTAGACAAGCGGGACAGGGATTCTCTGGAAACACCATATATTTT	CASRQAGQGFSGNTIYF
NA	12	TRBV5-1	TRBJ2-7	NA	TGCGCCAGCAGCTTGCCTAGCTACGAGCAGTACTTC	CASSLPSYEQYF
NA	12	TRBV7-3	TRBJ2-1	NA	TGTGCCAGCAGCCCAGCGGACGGTGAGCAGTTCTTC	CASSPADGEQFF
NA	13	TRBV6-5	TRBJ1-1	NA	TGTGCCAGCAGCCAGGGAGGGGATACTGAAGCTTTCTTT	CASSQGGDTEAFF
NA	16	TRBV5-1	TRBJ2-7	TRBD2	TGCGCCAGCAGCTTTATTTATGGCGGGAGATCTGGCGAGCAGTACTTC	CASSFIYGGRSGEQYF
NA	14	TRBV30	TRBJ1-2	TRBD1	TGTGCCTGGAGTTATCTACAGGGGGCCCTTGGCTACACCTTC	CAWSYLQGALGYTF
NA	13	TRBV12-3/TRBV12-4	TRBJ1-2	TRBD1	TGTGCCAGCAGGGGACAGACAAACTATGGCTACACCTTC	CASRGQTNYGYTF
NA	14	TRBV11-2	TRBJ2-1	NA	TGTGCCAGCAGCTTAGATTGGCTAGTGGATGAGCAGTTCTTC	CASSLDWLVDEQFF
few	15	TRBV24-1	TRBJ2-2	NA	TGTGCCACCAGTTTCAATCAGGGTACGGCCGGGGAGCTGTTTTTT	CATSFNQGTAGELFF
once	14	TRBV10-3	TRBJ1-2	NA	TGTGCCATCAGAAGACAGGTTAGCCAAAAGGGCTACACCTTC	CAIRRQVSQKGYTF
once	13	TRBV6-5	TRBJ1-1	NA	TGTGCCAGCAGGCCAGGGGCGAACACTGAAGCTTTCTTT	CASRPGANTEAFF
NA	14	TRBV5-1	TRBJ1-2	TRBD1	TGCGCCAGCAGCCTACAGGGGGATCGCTATGGCTACACCTTC	CASSLQGDRYGYTF
NA	17	TRBV27	TRBJ2-1	NA	TGTGCCAGCAGTTCTACAGGGCGGGAGACTGCCTACAATGAGCAGTTCTTC	CASSSTGRETAYNEQFF
NA	13	TRBV29-1	TRBJ1-1	NA	TGCAGCGCTGGACAGCACATGAACACTGAAGCTTTCTTT	CSAGQHMNTEAFF
NA	14	TRBV7-2	TRBJ2-7	NA	TGTGCCAGCAGCCCCCGACTCAGCTCCTACGAGCAGTACTTC	CASSPRLSSYEQYF
NA	14	TRBV30	TRBJ1-6	NA	TGTGCCTGGGACCAGGGCGCCAATAATTCACCCCTCCACTTT	CAWDQGANNSPLHF
NA	16	TRBV5-8	TRBJ1-6	NA	TGTGCCAGCAGCATCCTAGGCAGCTCCTATAATTCACCCCTCCACTTT	CASSILGSSYNSPLHF
once	16	TRBV7-2	TRBJ1-1	TRBD1	TGTGCCAGCAGCTCCCTTTCCGTGACAGGGCAGGCTGAAGCTTTCTTT	CASSSLSVTGQAEAFF
NA	13	TRBV5-1	TRBJ1-2	NA	TGCGCCAGCAGCTTGGCCGGGGGGGACGGCTACACCTTC	CASSLAGGDGYTF
NA	14	TRBV18	TRBJ1-1	NA	TGTGCCAGCTCACCATTTGGCAGGAACACTGAAGCTTTCTTT	CASSPFGRNTEAFF
few	14	TRBV9	TRBJ2-2	NA	TGTGCCAGCAGAAGACTAGAAGGGACCGGGGAGCTGTTTTTT	CASRRLEGTGELFF
few	13	TRBV7-9	TRBJ2-2	NA	TGTGCCAGCGGCGGGCCCAACACCGGGGAGCTGTTTTTT	CASGGPNTGELFF
NA	15	TRBV3-1/TRBV3-2	TRBJ1-6	TRBD1	TGTGCCAGCAGCCCTCAGACAGGGCCCAATTCACCCCTCCACTTT	CASSPQTGPNSPLHF
NA	14	TRBV7-9	TRBJ2-3	NA	TGTGCCAGCAGCTCCCGGACTGAGACAGATACGCAGTATTTT	CASSSRTETDTQYF
NA	15	TRBV9	TRBJ2-1	TRBD2	TGTGCCAGCAGCGTAGAGGGAGGGCCCTACAATGAGCAGTTCTTC	CASSVEGGPYNEQFF
NA	17	TRBV18	TRBJ2-7	NA	TGTGCCAGCTCACCTTCCCGGATCGCGGGGGCTACCTACGAGCAGTACTTC	CASSPSRIAGATYEQYF
NA	14	TRBV30	TRBJ2-2	TRBD2	TGTGCCTGGAGTGTTTGGGGGGGAACCGGGGAGCTGTTTTTT	CAWSVWGGTGELFF
NA	15	TRBV7-2	TRBJ2-7	NA	NA	CASSLVGLGTPAANF
NA	15	TRBV2	TRBJ2-1	TRBD2	TGTGCCAGCAATCTTCTAGCGGGAGCCTACAATGAGCAGTTCTTC	CASNLLAGAYNEQFF
NA	14	TRBV7-2	TRBJ2-5	TRBD1	TGTGCCAGCAGCTCGGACAGGGGGACAGAGACCCAGTACTTC	CASSSDRGTETQYF